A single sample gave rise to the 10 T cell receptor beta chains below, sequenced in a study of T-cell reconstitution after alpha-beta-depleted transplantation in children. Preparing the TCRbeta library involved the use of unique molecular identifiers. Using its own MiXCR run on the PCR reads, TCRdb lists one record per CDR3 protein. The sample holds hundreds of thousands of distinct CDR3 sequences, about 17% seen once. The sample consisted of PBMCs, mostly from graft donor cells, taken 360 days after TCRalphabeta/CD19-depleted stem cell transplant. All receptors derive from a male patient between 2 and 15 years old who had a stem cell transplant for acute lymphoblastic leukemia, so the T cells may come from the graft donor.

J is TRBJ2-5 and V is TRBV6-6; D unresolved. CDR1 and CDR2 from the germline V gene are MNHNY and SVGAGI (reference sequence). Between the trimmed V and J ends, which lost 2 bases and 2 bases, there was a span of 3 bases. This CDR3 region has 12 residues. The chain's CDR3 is CASSYRQETQYF. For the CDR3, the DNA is TGTGCCAGCAGTTACCGACAAGAGACCCAGTACTTC.

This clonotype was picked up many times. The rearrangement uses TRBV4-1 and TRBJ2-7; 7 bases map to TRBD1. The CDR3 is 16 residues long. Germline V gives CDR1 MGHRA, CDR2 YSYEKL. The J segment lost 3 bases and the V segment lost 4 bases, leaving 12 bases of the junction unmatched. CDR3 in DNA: TGCGCCAGCAGCCGACTTCACCGGGACAGAGACTACGAGCAGTACTTC. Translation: CASSRLHRDRDYEQYF.

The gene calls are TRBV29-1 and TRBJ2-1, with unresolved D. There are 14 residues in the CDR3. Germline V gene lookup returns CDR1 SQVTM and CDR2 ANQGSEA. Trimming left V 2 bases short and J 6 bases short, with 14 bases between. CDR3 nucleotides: TGCAGCGTTGAATCCAGAGGCTCACGCAATGAGCAGTTCTTC. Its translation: CSVESRGSRNEQFF.

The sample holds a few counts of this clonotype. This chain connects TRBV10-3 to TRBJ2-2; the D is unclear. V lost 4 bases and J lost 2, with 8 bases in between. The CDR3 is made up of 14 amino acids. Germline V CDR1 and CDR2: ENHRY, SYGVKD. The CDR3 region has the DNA TGTGCCATCAGTGGCCCCGGAAACACCGGGGAGCTGTTTTTT. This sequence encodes CAISGPGNTGELFF.

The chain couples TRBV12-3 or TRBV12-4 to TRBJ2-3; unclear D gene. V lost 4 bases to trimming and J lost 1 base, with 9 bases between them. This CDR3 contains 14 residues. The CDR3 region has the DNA TGTGCCAGCAGTTCCCTTCGAGGCACAGATACGCAGTATTTT. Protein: CASSSLRGTDTQYF.

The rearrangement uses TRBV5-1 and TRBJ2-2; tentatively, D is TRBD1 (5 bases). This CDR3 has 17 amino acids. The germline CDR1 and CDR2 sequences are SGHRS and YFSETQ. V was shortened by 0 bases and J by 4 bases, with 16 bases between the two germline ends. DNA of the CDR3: TGCGCCAGCAGCTTGGTCGCGCAAGCGACAGTCACCGGGGAGCTGTTTTTT. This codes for CASSLVAQATVTGELFF.

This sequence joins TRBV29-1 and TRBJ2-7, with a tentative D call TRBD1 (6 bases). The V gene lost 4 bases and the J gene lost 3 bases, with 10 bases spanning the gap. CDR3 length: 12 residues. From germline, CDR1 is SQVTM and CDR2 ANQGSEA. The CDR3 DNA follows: TGCAGCGTTGCAACAGGGAGCTACGAGCAGTACTTC. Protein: CSVATGSYEQYF.

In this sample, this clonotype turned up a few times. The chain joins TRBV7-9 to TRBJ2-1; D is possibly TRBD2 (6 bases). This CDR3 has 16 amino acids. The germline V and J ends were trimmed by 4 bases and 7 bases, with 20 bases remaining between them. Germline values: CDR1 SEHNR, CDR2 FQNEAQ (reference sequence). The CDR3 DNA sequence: TGTGCCAGCAGCTCCTCCGGCCGGGAGAGGAAGAATGAGCAGTTCTTC. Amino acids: CASSSSGRERKNEQFF.

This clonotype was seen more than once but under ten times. The chain's CDR3 is CASAMGISYNEQFF. CDR3 sequence (DNA): TGTGCTAGTGCGATGGGAATCTCCTACAATGAGCAGTTCTTC. This chain connects TRBV12-5 to TRBJ2-1; D is undetermined. This CDR3 is built from 14 residues. The V gene's germline CDR1 is LGHNT and CDR2 FRNRAP. Trimming removed 7 bases at V and 0 bases at J, with 10 bases between.

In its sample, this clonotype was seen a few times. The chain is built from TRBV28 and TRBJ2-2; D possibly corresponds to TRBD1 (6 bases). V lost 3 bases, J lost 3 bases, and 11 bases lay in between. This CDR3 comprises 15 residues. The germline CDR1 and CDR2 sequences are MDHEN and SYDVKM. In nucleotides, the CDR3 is TGTGCCAGCAGTTTTATTGCAGGGGACACCGGGGAGCTGTTTTTT. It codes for CASSFIAGDTGELFF.